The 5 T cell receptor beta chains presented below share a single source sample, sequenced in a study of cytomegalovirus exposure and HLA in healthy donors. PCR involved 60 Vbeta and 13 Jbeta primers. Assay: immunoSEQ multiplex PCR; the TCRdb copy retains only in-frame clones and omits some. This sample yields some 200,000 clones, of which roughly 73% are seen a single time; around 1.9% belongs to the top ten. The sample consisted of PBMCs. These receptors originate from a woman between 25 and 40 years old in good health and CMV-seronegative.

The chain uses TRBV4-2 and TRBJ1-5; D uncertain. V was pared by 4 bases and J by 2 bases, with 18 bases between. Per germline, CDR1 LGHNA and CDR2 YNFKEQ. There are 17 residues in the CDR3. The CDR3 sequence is CASSPERARVGNQPQHF. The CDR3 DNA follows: TGTGCCAGCAGCCCGGAGCGCGCGAGGGTAGGCAATCAGCCCCAGCATTTT.

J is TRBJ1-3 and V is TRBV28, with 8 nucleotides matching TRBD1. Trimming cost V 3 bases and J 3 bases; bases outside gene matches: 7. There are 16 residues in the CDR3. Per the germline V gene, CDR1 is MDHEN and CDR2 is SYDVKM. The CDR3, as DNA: TGTGCCAGCAGTTTGCCCCAGGGGGCGAATGGAAACACCATATATTTT. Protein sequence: CASSLPQGANGNTIYF.

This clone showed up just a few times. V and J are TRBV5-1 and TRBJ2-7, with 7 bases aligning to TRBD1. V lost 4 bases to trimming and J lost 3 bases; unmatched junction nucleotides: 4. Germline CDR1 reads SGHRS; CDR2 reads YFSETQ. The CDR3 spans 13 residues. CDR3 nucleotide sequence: TGCGCCAGCAGCCAAGGGGGCAGCTACGAGCAGTACTTC. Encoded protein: CASSQGGSYEQYF.

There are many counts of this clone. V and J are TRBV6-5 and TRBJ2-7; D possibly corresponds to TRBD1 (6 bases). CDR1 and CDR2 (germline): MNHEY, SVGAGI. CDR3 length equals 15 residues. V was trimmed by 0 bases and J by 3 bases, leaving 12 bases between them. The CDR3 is CASSYSHQGYYEQYF. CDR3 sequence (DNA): TGTGCCAGCAGTTACTCCCACCAGGGGTACTACGAGCAGTACTTC.

This CDR3 reads CASSQEDYTTGELFF. The CDR3 nucleotides read TGTGCCAGCAGCCAAGAAGACTACACCACCGGGGAGCTGTTTTTT. The rearrangement uses TRBV14 and TRBJ2-2; D perhaps matches TRBD2 (5 bases). Per germline, CDR1 SGHDN and CDR2 FVKESK. CDR3 length equals 15 residues. V lost 0 bases to trimming and J lost 4 bases, with 9 bases between them.